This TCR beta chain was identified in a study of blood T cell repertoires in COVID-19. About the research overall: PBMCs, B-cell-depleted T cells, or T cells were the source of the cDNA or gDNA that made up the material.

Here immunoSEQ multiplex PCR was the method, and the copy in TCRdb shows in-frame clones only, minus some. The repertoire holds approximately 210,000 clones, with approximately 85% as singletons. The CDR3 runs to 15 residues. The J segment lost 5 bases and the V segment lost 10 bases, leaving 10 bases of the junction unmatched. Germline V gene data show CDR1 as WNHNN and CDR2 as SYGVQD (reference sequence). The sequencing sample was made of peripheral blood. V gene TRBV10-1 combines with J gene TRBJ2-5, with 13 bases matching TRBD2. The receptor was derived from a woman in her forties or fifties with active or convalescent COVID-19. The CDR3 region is CATNTSGGALETQYF. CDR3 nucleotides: TGCGCCACCAACACTAGCGGGGGGGCCCTGGAGACCCAGTACTTC.